This TCR beta chain was sequenced during a study of T cell responses to AZD1222 COVID-19 vaccine. Study findings and constraints: Increased Spike-specific TCR breadth and depth were observed after two AZD1222 doses.

The germline gives CDR1 LNHDA, CDR2 SQIVND (reference sequence). The CDR3 has 14 residues. With 10 bases removed from V and 1 base from J, the gap between germline ends came to 13 bases. Assay: immunoSEQ multiplex PCR; the TCRdb copy retains only in-frame clones and omits some. The top ten hold roughly 6.6% of the sample, which has about 130,000 clones, approximately 94% seen once. Regarding this clone: Its specificity is not known.

Source: peripheral blood, taken on day 0 of AZD1222 vaccination. J is TRBJ2-2 and V is TRBV19; a possible D gene is TRBD2 (5 bases). This clonotype was obtained from an adult in good health. The CDR3 reads CATLREQNTGELFF. In DNA, the CDR3 is TGTGCCACCCTCCGGGAACAGAACACCGGGGAGCTGTTTTTT.